This is a list of T cell receptor beta chains from one sample in a study of blood T cell repertoires in COVID-19. The assay was immunoSEQ multiplex PCR, and TCRdb's table has in-frame clones only and misses some. This table holds about 230,000 clones, around 78% found once. Sequenced sample: peripheral blood. Source of these receptors: a woman aged 65 to 85 with active or convalescent COVID-19. Both conserved end residues are part of each CDR3. The order of the fields is D gene, clone size, J gene, V gene, CDR3 protein, CDR3 DNA. A D gene is named only where the DNA matches it firmly. Clone size is given for some rows only: seen once, a few or many times, or a class if the clone is expanded.

d_gene: TRBD1
abundance: .
j_gene: TRBJ2-3
v_gene: TRBV28
CDR3aa: CATTPGTGFTDTQYF
CDR3nt: TGTGCCACGACCCCCGGGACAGGGTTCACAGATACGCAGTATTTT

d_gene: TRBD1
abundance: .
j_gene: TRBJ2-5
v_gene: TRBV7-9
CDR3aa: CASSLGLGQLQETQYF
CDR3nt: TGTGCCAGCAGCTTAGGACTGGGACAGTTACAAGAGACCCAGTACTTC

d_gene: .
abundance: .
j_gene: TRBJ2-1
v_gene: TRBV6-5
CDR3aa: CASPYPNSNEQFF
CDR3nt: TGTGCCAGCCCTTACCCCAACTCCAATGAGCAGTTCTTC

d_gene: TRBD2
abundance: .
j_gene: TRBJ2-5
v_gene: TRBV28
CDR3aa: CASSFPEGGTSGRETQYF
CDR3nt: TGTGCCAGCAGTTTTCCGGAAGGAGGGACTAGCGGGAGAGAGACCCAGTACTTC

d_gene: .
abundance: .
j_gene: TRBJ1-4
v_gene: TRBV29-1
CDR3aa: CSVGRSNEKLFF
CDR3nt: TGCAGCGTTGGCAGGTCTAATGAAAAACTGTTTTTT

d_gene: TRBD2
abundance: .
j_gene: TRBJ2-1
v_gene: TRBV10-3
CDR3aa: CAISESGTSGGAYNEQFF
CDR3nt: TGTGCCATCAGTGAGTCCGGGACTAGCGGGGGGGCCTACAATGAGCAGTTCTTC

d_gene: TRBD1
abundance: .
j_gene: TRBJ2-5
v_gene: TRBV18
CDR3aa: CASSPGTGGTVETQYF
CDR3nt: TGTGCCAGCTCACCGGGGACAGGGGGTACCGTAGAGACCCAGTACTTC

d_gene: .
abundance: .
j_gene: TRBJ1-1
v_gene: TRBV30
CDR3aa: CAWSTPGPEAFF
CDR3nt: TGTGCCTGGAGTACCCCCGGTCCGGAGGCTTTCTTT

d_gene: TRBD1
abundance: .
j_gene: TRBJ2-3
v_gene: TRBV5-5
CDR3aa: CASSPSIRQGASTDTQYF
CDR3nt: TGTGCCAGCAGCCCCTCTATTCGACAGGGTGCTAGCACAGATACGCAGTATTTT

d_gene: TRBD2
abundance: .
j_gene: TRBJ2-1
v_gene: TRBV15
CDR3aa: CATSLGGGPYNEQFF
CDR3nt: TGTGCCACCAGCCTCGGGGGGGGACCATACAATGAGCAGTTCTTC

d_gene: TRBD2
abundance: .
j_gene: TRBJ2-1
v_gene: TRBV19
CDR3aa: CASSALAGVYNEQFF
CDR3nt: TGTGCCAGTAGCGCTCTAGCGGGAGTATACAATGAGCAGTTCTTC

d_gene: .
abundance: .
j_gene: TRBJ1-3
v_gene: TRBV3-1/TRBV3-2
CDR3aa: CASSGGLSGNTIYF
CDR3nt: TGTGCCAGCAGCGGAGGTTTATCTGGAAACACCATATATTTT

d_gene: .
abundance: .
j_gene: TRBJ1-2
v_gene: TRBV5-1
CDR3aa: CASSYSPGTDYGYTF
CDR3nt: TGCGCCAGCAGCTACTCCCCCGGGACTGACTATGGCTACACCTTC

d_gene: TRBD1
abundance: .
j_gene: TRBJ2-1
v_gene: TRBV5-1
CDR3aa: CASSSTGGSYNEQFF
CDR3nt: TGCGCCAGCAGCTCAACAGGGGGGTCCTACAATGAGCAGTTCTTC

d_gene: TRBD2
abundance: .
j_gene: TRBJ2-1
v_gene: TRBV7-2
CDR3aa: CASSLGTRREEQFF
CDR3nt: TGTGCCAGCAGCTTAGGGACTAGGCGGGAGGAGCAGTTCTTC

d_gene: .
abundance: .
j_gene: TRBJ1-4
v_gene: TRBV5-1
CDR3aa: CASSPRPGGQNEKLFF
CDR3nt: TGCGCCAGCAGCCCTCGACCAGGAGGCCAGAATGAAAAACTGTTTTTT

d_gene: TRBD1
abundance: .
j_gene: TRBJ1-6
v_gene: TRBV13
CDR3aa: CASSGTGGFQGVNSPLHF
CDR3nt: TGTGCCAGTTCCGGGACAGGGGGTTTCCAAGGGGTGAATTCACCCCTCCACTTT

d_gene: .
abundance: few
j_gene: TRBJ1-2
v_gene: TRBV5-1
CDR3aa: CASSGGGGYGYTF
CDR3nt: TGCGCCAGCAGCGGGGGAGGCGGCTATGGCTACACCTTC

d_gene: TRBD2
abundance: .
j_gene: TRBJ2-2
v_gene: TRBV7-6
CDR3aa: CASSLGLAGVGELFF
CDR3nt: TGTGCCAGCAGCTTGGGGCTAGCGGGAGTGGGGGAGCTGTTTTTT